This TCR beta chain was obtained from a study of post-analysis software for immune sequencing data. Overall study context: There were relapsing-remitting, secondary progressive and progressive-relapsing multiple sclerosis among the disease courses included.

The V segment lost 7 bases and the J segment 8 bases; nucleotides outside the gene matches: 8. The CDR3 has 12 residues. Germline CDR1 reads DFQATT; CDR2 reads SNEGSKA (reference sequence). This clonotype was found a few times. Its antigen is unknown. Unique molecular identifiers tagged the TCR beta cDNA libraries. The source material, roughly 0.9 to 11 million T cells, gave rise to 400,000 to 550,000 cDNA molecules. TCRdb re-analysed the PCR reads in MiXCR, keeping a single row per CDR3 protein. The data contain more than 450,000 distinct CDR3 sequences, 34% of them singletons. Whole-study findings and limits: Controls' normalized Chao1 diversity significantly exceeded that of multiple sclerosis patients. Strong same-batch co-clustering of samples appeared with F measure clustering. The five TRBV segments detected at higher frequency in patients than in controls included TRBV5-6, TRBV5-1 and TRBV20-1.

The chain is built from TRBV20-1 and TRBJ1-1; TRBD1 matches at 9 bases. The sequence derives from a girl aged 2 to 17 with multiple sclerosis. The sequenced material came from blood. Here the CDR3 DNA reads TGCAGTGGACCCGGGACAGGGTTAGAAGCTTTCTTT. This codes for CSGPGTGLEAFF.